This T cell receptor beta chain derives from a study of Graves' ophthalmopathy and Graves' hyperthyroidism. The authors amplified TCR beta CDR3 regions, and they did so from RNA transcripts for repertoire sequencing. The workflow started with a first-round RT-PCR run with HTBI primers and then moved on to a second-round multiplex PCR. TCRdb processed the multiplex PCR reads anew with MiXCR; each CDR3 protein has one entry. The sample lists 300,000 to 450,000 distinct CDR3 sequences; about 17% were seen once. The study recruited hyperthyroidism patients aged 18 to 65 who were newly diagnosed, under 2 months' duration. Uncontrolled infections, other autoimmune diseases, pregnancy or lactation barred patients from enrollment. Clinical symptoms, serum thyroxine, TRAb, thyroid ultrasound and orbital computed tomography formed the basis of diagnosis. The TCR sequence derives from an adult woman with stable Graves' hyperthyroidism. Sequencing input: peripheral blood.

This CDR3 is CATSAGRDTEAFF. DNA of the CDR3: TGTGCCACCAGTGCCGGTAGGGACACTGAAGCTTTCTTT. The chain has TRBV24-1 and TRBJ1-1; no clear D. Trimming stripped 5 bases from V and 3 bases from J, with 9 bases between. Germline loops: CDR1 KGHDR, CDR2 SFDVKD. The CDR3 has 13 amino acids.